The entry below describes one T cell receptor (beta chain). Its specificity is not known. Trimming shortened V by 4 bases and J by 6 bases, and 16 bases separated the two germline ends. The CDR3 has 14 residues. The germline V gene has CDR1 SGHRS and CDR2 YFSETQ. The data originate from a study of T cell responses to AZD1222 COVID-19 vaccine. Study-level results: The donor group comprised mostly white British people and more females; the analysis possibly underestimated clonal diversity.

Data came from immunoSEQ multiplex PCR; TCRdb stores just in-frame clones and leaves some out. The sample contains around 160,000 clones, roughly 91% of which appear only once. The chain carries TRBV5-1 and TRBJ1-1, with D possibly matching TRBD1 (5 bases). The sample in question was peripheral blood, obtained on day 0 of AZD1222 vaccination. This TCR came from an adult in good health. CDR3: CASSLTVGRAEAFF. The DNA of the CDR3 is TGCGCCAGCAGCCTGACAGTCGGGAGGGCTGAAGCTTTCTTT. The variable domain in full, with the rest retrieved from reference TRBV5-1 and TRBJ1-1, is KAGVTQTPRYLIKTRGQQVTLSCSPISGHRSVSWYQQTPGQGLQFLFEYFSETQRNKGNFPGRFSGRQFSNSRSEMNVSTLELGDSALYLCASSLTVGRAEAFFGQGTRLTVV.